The 7 T cell receptor beta chains below come from one sample, sequenced in a study of T cell responses to AZD1222 COVID-19 vaccine. Repertoires were generated with immunoSEQ multiplex PCR, while TCRdb's copy carries only in-frame clones and drops some. The sample holds 65,000 to 100,000 clones, almost 90% seen once. The sequenced sample was peripheral blood, obtained 28 days after the second AZD1222 dose. The receptors were sampled from an adult who received the AZD1222 COVID-19 vaccine.

This chain connects TRBV7-3 to TRBJ2-3; 12 bases are shared with TRBD2. V gave up 7 bases and J gave up 4 bases; unmatched junction bases: 3. The CDR3 has 14 amino acids. Germline V gene data show CDR1 as SGHTA and CDR2 as FQGTGA. CDR3 sequence reads: CASKLAGGADTQYF. CDR3 nucleotide sequence: TGTGCCAGCAAACTAGCGGGAGGCGCAGATACGCAGTATTTT.

The chain recombines TRBV27 with TRBJ2-7, with 9 positions matching TRBD1. This CDR3 is 16 amino acids long. Germline CDR1 and CDR2: MNHEY and SMNVEV (reference sequence). The trim removed 3 bases at V and 6 bases at J, leaving 12 bases unmatched. This chain's CDR3 is CASSLSGQGYRGEQYF. CDR3 DNA: TGTGCCAGCAGTTTGTCTGGACAGGGGTATCGGGGCGAGCAGTACTTC.

The rearrangement joins TRBV5-1 to TRBJ2-7; TRBD1 or TRBD2 may be the D gene (5 bases each). CDR1 is SGHRS and CDR2 is YFSETQ in the germline V gene. The V end lost 4 bases, the J end lost 3 bases, and 14 bases lay between the germline ends. The CDR3 has 14 residues. The CDR3 spells CASSNDSGLYEQYF. CDR3 nucleotides: TGCGCCAGCAGCAACGACAGCGGCCTCTACGAGCAGTACTTC.

This chain uses TRBV7-9 with TRBJ1-5; 7 nucleotides align to TRBD1. CDR1 SEHNR and CDR2 FQNEAQ come from the germline V gene (reference sequence). The CDR3 has 17 amino acids. V trimming: 3 bases; J trimming: 0 bases; junction bases outside the gene matches: 8. The CDR3 loop is CASSFVTGDYSNQPQHF. The CDR3 DNA reads as TGTGCCAGCAGCTTCGTCACAGGGGACTATAGCAATCAGCCCCAGCATTTT.

V is TRBV29-1 and J is TRBJ1-1; D call uncertain. Germline-derived CDR1 and CDR2 are SQVTM and ANQGSEA. The V end lost 4 bases, the J end lost 1 base, and 7 bases lay between the germline ends. The CDR3 covers 12 residues. CDR3 protein: CSVASGNTEAFF. The CDR3, as DNA: TGCAGCGTTGCGTCAGGGAACACTGAAGCTTTCTTT.

The V gene is TRBV18, the J gene TRBJ1-3, with D possibly being TRBD1 (6 bases). Germline CDR1 reads KGHSH; CDR2 reads LQKENI. The CDR3 is made up of 21 amino acids. V dropped 3 bases and J dropped 0 bases, with 27 bases sitting between them. CDR3 sequence: CASSPFSKQGTALISGNTIYF. In DNA, the CDR3 is TGTGCCAGCTCACCTTTTTCCAAGCAGGGGACCGCACTGATCTCTGGAAACACCATATATTTT.

This sequence joins TRBV4-1 and TRBJ2-3; 8 nucleotides agree with TRBD2. Germline trimming cut 1 base from V and 6 bases from J; bases unmatched to any gene: 6. This CDR3 has 15 amino acids. The germline V gene has CDR1 MGHRA and CDR2 YSYEKL. The CDR3 DNA follows: TGCGCCAGCAGCCAAGCCGAGCGGGGGTGGGATACGCAGTATTTT. The encoded protein is CASSQAERGWDTQYF.